One sample yielded the 28 T cell receptor beta chains listed below, sequenced in a study of CD8 T cells in ankylosing spondylitis. In TCRdb, the 5' RACE reads were re-called with MiXCR into one record per CDR3 protein. The table records 45,000 to 65,000 distinct CDR3 sequences, roughly 7.3% of them present only once. Sequences were obtained from blood, either unsorted or a sorted T cell fraction (not recorded which). The receptors come from a female donor with ankylosing spondylitis or in good health (not recorded which).

This clonotype was seen repeatedly, ten times or more. The CDR3 nucleotides are TGTGCCAGCAGCTTACTAGCGGGCAAAGAGACCCAGTACTTC. Translating gives CASSLLAGKETQYF. The chain carries TRBV7-8 and TRBJ2-5; 8 bases fit TRBD2. From germline, CDR1 is SGHVS and CDR2 FQNEAQ. The CDR3 has 14 amino acids. V trimming: 2 bases; J trimming: 3 bases; junction bases outside the gene matches: 2.

This clonotype has only a few counts. The chain couples TRBV2 to TRBJ2-7; D is undetermined. CDR1 SNHLY and CDR2 FYNNEI come from the germline V gene. The length of the CDR3 is 11 residues. Trimming took off 10 bases at V and 4 bases at J, with 11 bases between the two ends. The CDR3 coding sequence is TGTGCCACCCAGGCCCTTTACGAGCAGTACTTC. Translated: CATQALYEQYF.

This clonotype was recorded at least ten times. V gene TRBV7-6 combines with J gene TRBJ2-3; maybe TRBD2 (5 bases). Germline loops: CDR1 SGHVS, CDR2 FNYEAQ. Trimming took 5 bases from V and 1 from J, leaving 10 bases between them. The CDR3 runs 14 residues. Here the CDR3 reads CASSPLGGTDTQYF. CDR3 sequence (DNA): TGTGCCAGCAGCCCCCTCGGGGGCACAGATACGCAGTATTTT.

This sequence joins TRBV2 and TRBJ1-2, with 9 positions matching TRBD1. The J segment lost 2 bases and the V segment lost 5 bases, leaving 3 bases of the junction unmatched. The germline V gene encodes CDR1 SNHLY and CDR2 FYNNEI. The CDR3 has 14 residues. The CDR3 sequence: CASSSGTGNYGYTF. Here the CDR3 DNA reads TGTGCCAGCAGTTCAGGGACAGGGAACTATGGCTACACCTTC. Based on the CDR3 plus reference TRBV2 and TRBJ1-2, the full variable domain is EPEVTQTPSHQVTQMGQEVILRCVPISNHLYFYWYRQILGQKVEFLVSFYNNEISEKSEIFDDQFSVERPDGSNFTLKIRSTKLEDSAMYFCASSSGTGNYGYTFGSGTRLTVV.

This clonotype showed up many times. Here the CDR3 reads CASSLDLGAHTQYF. CDR3 DNA: TGTGCCAGCAGCTTGGACCTCGGGGCACATACGCAGTATTTT. This rearrangement joins TRBV5-4 to TRBJ2-3; D tentatively fits TRBD1 or TRBD2 (5 bases each). Trimming took off 0 bases at V and 7 bases at J, with 12 bases between the two ends. CDR1 and CDR2 from the germline V gene are SGHNT and YYREEE (reference sequence). The CDR3 runs 14 residues. Drawing the rest from reference TRBV5-4 and TRBJ2-3, the complete variable domain is ETGVTQSPTHLIKTRGQQVTLRCSSQSGHNTVSWYQQALGQGPQFIFQYYREEENGRGNFPPRFSGLQFPNYSSELNVNALELDDSALYLCASSLDLGAHTQYFGPGTRLTVL.

This clonotype occurred many times. The rearrangement uses TRBV6-6 and TRBJ1-1; TRBD1 is a possible D gene (6 bases). The CDR3 runs 14 residues. The germline V gene has CDR1 MNHNY and CDR2 SVGAGI (reference sequence). Trimming shortened V by 4 bases and J by 4 bases, and 13 bases separated the two germline ends. The CDR3 here is CASSSAQGSTEAFF. The CDR3 DNA reads TGTGCCAGCAGTTCCGCCCAGGGGAGCACTGAAGCTTTCTTT.

This clonotype has a handful of counts. The rearrangement links TRBV18 to TRBJ2-1, with D unclear. The germline CDR1 and CDR2 sequences are KGHSH and LQKENI. The CDR3 contains 15 residues. The V and J ends lost 2 bases and 7 bases respectively, with 15 bases between them. The CDR3 reads CASSPGNLVANEQFF. CDR3 nucleotide sequence: TGTGCCAGCTCACCAGGCAATTTAGTGGCAAATGAGCAGTTCTTC.

This clonotype was counted between two and nine times. With a much larger clone just one base away, this may be a read error. The CDR3 nucleotides read TGTGCCAGCACCTTGGATCCCACTAGAGTGGGGGCCAACGTCCTGACTTTC. Encoded protein: CASTLDPTRVGANVLTF. V usage is TRBV5-5 and J usage is TRBJ2-6; D may be TRBD2 (5 bases). CDR3 length equals 17 residues. Per germline, CDR1 SGHKS and CDR2 YYEKEE (reference sequence).

This clonotype has at least ten counts. This chain links TRBV10-3 with TRBJ2-7, with 9 bases matching TRBD1. Germline V gene sequence: CDR1 ENHRY, CDR2 SYGVKD. Trimming cost V 1 base and J 1 base; bases outside gene matches: 8. CDR3 length equals 17 residues. The CDR3 DNA follows: TGTGCCATCAGTGAGTGGCTGGGGACAGGGTCTTCCTACGAGCAGTACGTC. Its protein is CAISEWLGTGSSYEQYV.

There are many counts of this clonotype. The chain carries TRBV5-1 and TRBJ2-2; D gene uncertain. This CDR3 has 13 amino acids. Germline V gene data show CDR1 as SGHRS and CDR2 as YFSETQ. V was cut by 1 base and J by 6 bases, with 7 bases left in between. In DNA form, the CDR3 reads TGCGCCAGCAGCTTGCAAGGTGCCGGGGAGCTGTTTTTT. Residues: CASSLQGAGELFF.

This clonotype was seen at least ten times. The chain recombines TRBV5-1 with TRBJ1-1; D is possibly TRBD1 (6 bases). Germline values: CDR1 SGHRS, CDR2 YFSETQ. The CDR3 length is 14 residues. V dropped 5 bases and J dropped 5 bases, with 16 bases sitting between them. The CDR3 is CASSSQGLWTEAFF. The CDR3 region has the DNA TGCGCCAGCAGTTCCCAGGGGCTTTGGACTGAAGCTTTCTTT.

The table lists this clonotype with many counts. This chain uses TRBV12-3 or TRBV12-4 with TRBJ1-6, with D hard to call. V dropped 3 bases and J dropped 10 bases, with 13 bases sitting between them. The CDR3 has 14 residues. The DNA of the CDR3 is TGTGCCAGCAGTTTGGCGGCAATCGGATCACCCCTCCACTTT. Encoded protein: CASSLAAIGSPLHF.

This clonotype was seen ten or more times. The chain employs TRBV20-1 and TRBJ1-2; 8 bases line up with TRBD1. The CDR3 covers 15 residues. CDR1 is DFQATT, CDR2 SNEGSKA, per germline (reference sequence). After removal of 2 bases from V and 8 bases from J, the junction contained 13 bases not matched to a gene. The CDR3 coding sequence is TGCAGTGCTAGATCCGTGGGGGGTACAGGGGGAGGCTACACCTTC. This sequence encodes CSARSVGGTGGGYTF.

A few counts support this clonotype. This sequence joins TRBV11-2 and TRBJ2-3; 8 bases map to TRBD2. V trimming: 2 bases; J trimming: 2 bases; junction bases outside the gene matches: 12. The CDR3 contains 18 residues. Germline V lookup: CDR1 SGHAT, CDR2 FQNNGV. CDR3 loop: CASSLRRGSGELTDTQYF. CDR3 coding DNA: TGTGCCAGCAGCTTACGTAGGGGTAGCGGGGAACTCACAGATACGCAGTATTTT.

In its sample, this clonotype was seen a few times. This rearrangement joins TRBV11-3 to TRBJ2-3, with 10 bases identical to TRBD2. The length of the CDR3 is 15 residues. J lost 5 bases, V lost 5 bases, and 7 bases had no gene match. Germline CDR1 reads SGHNT; CDR2 reads YENEEA. CDR3 DNA: TGTGCCAGCAGCGGATCCGGGACTAGCGAAGATACGCAGTATTTT. Translation gives CASSGSGTSEDTQYF.

This clonotype has ten or more counts. The chain carries TRBV5-1 and TRBJ1-3; D not certain. The CDR3 contains 16 residues. The V end lost 4 bases, the J end lost 1 base, and 15 bases lay between the germline ends. CDR1 is SGHRS and CDR2 is YFSETQ in the germline V gene. CDR3 sequence: CASSLDGRTSGNTIYF. Written as DNA, the CDR3 is TGCGCCAGCAGCCTAGACGGACGCACGTCTGGAAACACCATATATTTT.

Ten or more counts support this clonotype. The J gene is TRBJ1-1, the V gene TRBV29-1; weak D call: TRBD1 (5 bases). This CDR3 is built from 14 residues. The V gene lost 3 bases and the J gene lost 1 base, with 12 bases spanning the gap. The germline V gene has CDR1 SQVTM and CDR2 ANQGSEA. CDR3 in DNA: TGCAGCGTTGAGGGGCAGCTTGGGAACACTGAAGCTTTCTTT. Translation gives CSVEGQLGNTEAFF.

This clonotype was seen ten or more times. The rearrangement uses TRBV11-2 and TRBJ2-1, with D perhaps matching TRBD1 (6 bases). The CDR3 sequence is 15 residues long. V was clipped by 0 bases and J by 10 bases, with 16 bases between them. Germline CDR1 is SGHAT and CDR2 is FQNNGV. The CDR3 reads CASSLDPQGHGEQFF. The CDR3 DNA follows: TGTGCCAGCAGCTTAGATCCGCAGGGACACGGGGAGCAGTTCTTC. Complete variable domain (other parts from reference TRBV11-2 and TRBJ2-1): EAGVAQSPRYKIIEKRQSVAFWCNPISGHATLYWYQQILGQGPKLLIQFQNNGVVDDSQLPKDRFSAERLKGVDSTLKIQPAKLEDSAVYLCASSLDPQGHGEQFFGPGTRLTVL.

This clonotype was counted at least ten times. The chain is built from TRBV9 and TRBJ1-6; D gene unclear. Germline lookup yields CDR1 SGDLS and CDR2 YYNGEE. V was clipped by 3 bases and J by 4 bases, with 5 bases between them. The CDR3 totals 13 residues. CDR3 DNA: TGTGCCAGCAGCGCGTCATATAATTCACCCCTCCACTTT. Protein sequence: CASSASYNSPLHF.

This clonotype was detected ten times or more. The J gene is TRBJ1-1, the V gene TRBV29-1; D might be TRBD1 (5 bases). CDR1 SQVTM and CDR2 ANQGSEA come from the germline V gene. The V end lost 6 bases, the J end lost 2 bases, and 16 bases lay between the germline ends. This CDR3 region has 14 residues. The chain's CDR3 is CSVGLTGTNTEAFF. The CDR3 DNA reads TGCAGCGTCGGACTCACAGGCACAAACACTGAAGCTTTCTTT. Full variable domain (outside the CDR3, taken from reference TRBV29-1 and TRBJ1-1): SAVISQKPSRDICQRGTSLTIQCQVDSQVTMMFWYRQQPGQSLTLIATANQGSEATYESGFVIDKFPISRPNLTFSTLTVSNMSPEDSSIYLCSVGLTGTNTEAFFGQGTRLTVV.

This clonotype turned up a few times. The chain is built from TRBV5-4 and TRBJ1-1; D gene ambiguous. V lost 4 bases to trimming and J lost 4 bases, with 17 bases between them. This CDR3 comprises 15 residues. CDR1 is SGHNT and CDR2 is YYREEE in the germline V gene (reference sequence). This CDR3 reads CASSPGGGMATEAFF. CDR3 sequence (DNA): TGTGCCAGCAGCCCGGGAGGAGGGATGGCCACTGAAGCTTTCTTT.

The table lists this clonotype with many counts. The chain employs TRBV7-2 and TRBJ2-5; TRBD2 agrees at 13 bases. CDR3 length: 17 amino acids. V trimming: 5 bases; J trimming: 1 base; junction bases outside the gene matches: 7. Germline values: CDR1 SGHTA, CDR2 FQGNSA. The CDR3, as DNA: TGTGCCAGCAGCCCTTCACTAGCGGGGGGGTTCCAAGAGACCCAGTACTTC. Translation: CASSPSLAGGFQETQYF.

This clonotype was found a few times. This rearrangement joins TRBV7-9 to TRBJ2-7; no clear D gene. The CDR3 has 15 residues. The germline V gene has CDR1 SEHNR and CDR2 FQNEAQ (reference sequence). V was trimmed by 4 bases and J by 4 bases, leaving 17 bases between them. The CDR3 DNA is TGTGCCAGCAGCTCCCTGAGACATCAACCTTACGAGCAGTACTTC. Translated: CASSSLRHQPYEQYF.

This clonotype came up many times. The chain has TRBV20-1 and TRBJ1-2; unclear D gene. The CDR3 runs to 10 residues. With 5 bases removed from V and 5 bases from J, the gap between germline ends came to 6 bases. Germline V CDR1 and CDR2: DFQATT, SNEGSKA (reference sequence). In nucleotides, the CDR3 is TGCAGTGCTCCTCTTTATGGCTACACCTTC. It is translated as CSAPLYGYTF.

This clonotype came up many times. The V call is TRBV5-1, the J call TRBJ2-2; no definite D call. Germline CDR1 is SGHRS and CDR2 is YFSETQ. V was cut by 0 bases and J by 6 bases, with 12 bases left in between. This CDR3 is built from 15 residues. CDR3 in amino acids: CASSLADRMAGELFF. CDR3 bases: TGCGCCAGCAGCTTGGCCGATAGGATGGCCGGGGAGCTGTTTTTT.

The table lists this clonotype with many counts. One end of the junction fails to match germline, which may point to a read error. This chain links TRBV6-1 with TRBJ1-1; D uncertain. Germline V gene lookup returns CDR1 MNHNS and CDR2 SASEGT. This CDR3 is built from 12 residues. CDR3 sequence: CASSRLKTEAFF. The CDR3 nucleotides read TGTGCCAGCTCACGCCTGAAGACTGAAGCTTTCTTT.

This clonotype was seen repeatedly, ten times or more. The chain recombines TRBV5-1 with TRBJ2-5, with unresolved D. This CDR3 spans 12 amino acids. The germline V gene has CDR1 SGHRS and CDR2 YFSETQ. Trimming shortened V by 7 bases and J by 1 base, and 8 bases separated the two germline ends. In DNA form, the CDR3 reads TGCGCCAGCGCTAAATCCCAAGAGACCCAGTACTTC. It codes for CASAKSQETQYF.

This clonotype was picked up many times. The chain employs TRBV28 and TRBJ2-2, with 7 bases fitting TRBD2. The germline V gene has CDR1 MDHEN and CDR2 SYDVKM. The CDR3 totals 15 residues. The junction had 7 bases not matched to a gene; V was cut back by 6 bases and J by 3 bases. The CDR3 reads CASSPFGGYTGELFF. DNA of the CDR3: TGTGCCAGCAGCCCCTTCGGGGGGTACACCGGGGAGCTGTTTTTT.